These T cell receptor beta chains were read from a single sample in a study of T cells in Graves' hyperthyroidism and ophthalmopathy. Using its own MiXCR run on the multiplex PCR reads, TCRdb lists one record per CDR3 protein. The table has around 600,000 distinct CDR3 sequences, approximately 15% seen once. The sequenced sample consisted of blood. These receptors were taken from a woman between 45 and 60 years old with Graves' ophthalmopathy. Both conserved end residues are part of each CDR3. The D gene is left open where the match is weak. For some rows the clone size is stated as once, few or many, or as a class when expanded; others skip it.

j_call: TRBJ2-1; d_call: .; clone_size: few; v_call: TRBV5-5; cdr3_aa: CASSQEGQRSYNEQFF; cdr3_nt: TGTGCCAGCAGCCAGGAAGGCCAAAGGTCCTACAATGAGCAGTTCTTC
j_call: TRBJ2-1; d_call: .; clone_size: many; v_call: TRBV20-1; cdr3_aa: CSAESGTAGRMFF; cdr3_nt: TGCAGTGCTGAGTCCGGGACTGCGGGTCGAATGTTCTTC
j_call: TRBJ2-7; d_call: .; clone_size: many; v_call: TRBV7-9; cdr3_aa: CASSWGQGYEQYF; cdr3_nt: TGTGCCAGCAGCTGGGGGCAAGGCTACGAGCAGTACTTC
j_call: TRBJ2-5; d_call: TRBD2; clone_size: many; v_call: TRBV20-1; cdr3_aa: CSARGLAGGRVETQYF; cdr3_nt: TGCAGTGCAAGAGGCCTAGCGGGAGGAAGGGTGGAGACCCAGTACTTC
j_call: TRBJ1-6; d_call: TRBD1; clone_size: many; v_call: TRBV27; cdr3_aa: CASSSRPGTGISPLHF; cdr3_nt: TGTGCCAGCAGTTCAAGGCCCGGGACAGGAATTTCTCCCCTCCACTTT
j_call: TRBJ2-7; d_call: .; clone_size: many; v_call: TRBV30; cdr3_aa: CAWRTGHGYEQYF; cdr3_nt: TGTGCCTGGAGGACTGGACACGGCTACGAGCAGTACTTC
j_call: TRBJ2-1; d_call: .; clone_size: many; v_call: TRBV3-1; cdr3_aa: CASSQVAGYNEQFF; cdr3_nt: TGTGCCAGCAGCCAAGTGGCGGGCTACAATGAGCAGTTCTTC
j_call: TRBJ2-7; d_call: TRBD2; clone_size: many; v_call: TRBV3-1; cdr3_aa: CASSHLAGGPGEQYF; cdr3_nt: TGTGCCAGCAGCCACCTAGCGGGAGGGCCGGGGGAGCAGTACTTC
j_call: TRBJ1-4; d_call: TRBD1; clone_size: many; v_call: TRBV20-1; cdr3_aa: CSAIDRGNEKLFF; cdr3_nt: TGCAGTGCTATAGACAGGGGTAATGAAAAACTGTTTTTT
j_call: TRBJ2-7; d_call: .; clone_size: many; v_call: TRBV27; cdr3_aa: CASSLSWRDSYEQYF; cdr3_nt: TGTGCCAGCAGTTTATCGTGGAGGGACTCCTACGAGCAGTACTTC
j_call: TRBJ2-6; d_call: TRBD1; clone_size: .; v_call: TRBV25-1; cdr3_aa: CASSSRDRTSGANVLTF; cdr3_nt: TGTGCCAGCAGTTCCCGGGACAGGACCTCTGGGGCCAACGTCCTGACTTTC
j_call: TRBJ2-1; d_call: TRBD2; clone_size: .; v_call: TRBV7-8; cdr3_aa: CASSARGLAAYNEQFF; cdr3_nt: TGTGCCAGCAGCGCGCGCGGGCTAGCGGCCTACAATGAGCAGTTCTTC
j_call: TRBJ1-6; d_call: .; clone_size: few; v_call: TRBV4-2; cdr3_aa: CASSQADLGSPLHF; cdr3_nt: TGTGCCAGCAGCCAGGCGGATCTCGGTTCACCCCTCCACTTT
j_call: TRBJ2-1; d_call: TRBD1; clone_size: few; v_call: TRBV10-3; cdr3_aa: CATDRGSMHEQFF; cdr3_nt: TGTGCCACCGACAGGGGATCGATGCATGAGCAGTTCTTC
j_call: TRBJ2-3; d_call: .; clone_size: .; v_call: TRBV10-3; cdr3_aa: CAISEIGDTQYF; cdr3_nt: TGTGCCATCAGTGAAATAGGGGATACGCAGTATTTT
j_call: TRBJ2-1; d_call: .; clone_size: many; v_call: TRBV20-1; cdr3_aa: CSPRLTYNEQFF; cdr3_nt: TGCAGTCCCCGACTGACGTACAATGAGCAGTTCTTC
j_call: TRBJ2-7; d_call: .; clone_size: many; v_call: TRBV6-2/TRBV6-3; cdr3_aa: CASSYSIGGSYEQYF; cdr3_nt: TGTGCCAGCAGTTACTCGATCGGAGGGAGCTACGAGCAGTACTTC
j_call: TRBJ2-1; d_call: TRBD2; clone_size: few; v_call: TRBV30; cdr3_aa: CAWTHRGSGNYNEQFF; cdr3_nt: TGTGCCTGGACCCACCGGGGGAGCGGGAACTACAATGAGCAGTTCTTC
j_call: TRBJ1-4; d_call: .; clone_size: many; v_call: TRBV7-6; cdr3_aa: CASSPQTRTGPNEKLFF; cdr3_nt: TGTGCCAGCAGCCCACAGACCCGGACGGGGCCTAATGAAAAACTGTTTTTT
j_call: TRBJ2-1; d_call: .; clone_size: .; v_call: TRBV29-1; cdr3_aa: CSAGVGGGAYNEQFF; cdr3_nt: TGCAGCGCAGGAGTTGGCGGGGGCGCCTACAATGAGCAGTTCTTC
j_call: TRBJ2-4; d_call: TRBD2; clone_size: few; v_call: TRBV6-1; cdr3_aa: CASSYTASGRAGAKNIQYF; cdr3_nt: TGTGCCAGCAGTTATACGGCTAGCGGGAGGGCCGGGGCCAAAAACATTCAGTACTTC
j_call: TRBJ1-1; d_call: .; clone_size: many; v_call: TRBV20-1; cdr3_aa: CSARDRVNTEAFF; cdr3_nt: TGCAGTGCTAGAGATCGGGTAAACACTGAAGCTTTCTTT
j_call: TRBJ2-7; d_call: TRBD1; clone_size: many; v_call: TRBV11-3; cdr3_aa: CASSFGTGDYEQYF; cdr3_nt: TGTGCCAGCAGCTTCGGGACAGGAGACTACGAGCAGTACTTC
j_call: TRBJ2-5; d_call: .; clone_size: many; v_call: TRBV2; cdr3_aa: CASSKMTGLFQETQYF; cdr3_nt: TGTGCCAGCAGTAAAATGACGGGACTTTTCCAAGAGACCCAGTACTTC
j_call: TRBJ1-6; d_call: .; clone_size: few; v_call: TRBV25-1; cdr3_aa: CASSEMASPEDNSPLHF; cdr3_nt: TGTGCCAGCAGTGAAATGGCCTCGCCGGAGGATAATTCACCCCTCCACTTT
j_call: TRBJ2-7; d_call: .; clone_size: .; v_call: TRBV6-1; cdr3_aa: CASSAVRSRGSYEQYF; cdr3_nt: TGTGCCAGCAGTGCCGTCCGATCGCGGGGCTCCTACGAGCAGTACTTT
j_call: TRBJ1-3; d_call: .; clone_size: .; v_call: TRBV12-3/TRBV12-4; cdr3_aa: CASSLHGTGNTIYF; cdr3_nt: TGTGCCAGCAGTTTGCACGGAACTGGAAACACCATATATTTT
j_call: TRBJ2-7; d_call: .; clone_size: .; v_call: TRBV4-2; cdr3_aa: CASSQDLGEQREQYF; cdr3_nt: TGTGCCAGCAGCCAAGATCTGGGGGAGCAACGCGAGCAGTACTTC
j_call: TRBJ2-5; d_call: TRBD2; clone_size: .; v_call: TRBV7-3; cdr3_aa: CASSLTSGSRRETQYF; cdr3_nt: TGTGCCAGCAGCTTAACTAGCGGGAGTAGGCGTGAGACCCAGTACTTC
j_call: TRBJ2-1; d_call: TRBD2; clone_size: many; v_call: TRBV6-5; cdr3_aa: CASSYSGLAGRDNEQFF; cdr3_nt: TGTGCCAGCAGTTACTCGGGACTAGCGGGACGAGACAATGAGCAGTTCTTC
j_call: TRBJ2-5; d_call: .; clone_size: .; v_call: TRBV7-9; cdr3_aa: CASSLDAGSVTQYF; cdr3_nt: TGTGCCAGCAGCTTAGACGCGGGGAGTGTGACCCAGTACTTC
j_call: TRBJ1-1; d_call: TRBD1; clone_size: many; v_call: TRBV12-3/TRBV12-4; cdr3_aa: CASKTGETEAFF; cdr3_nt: TGTGCCAGCAAAACAGGGGAAACTGAAGCTTTCTTT
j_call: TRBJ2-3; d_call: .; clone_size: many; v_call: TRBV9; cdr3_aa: CASSVGLLVGADTQYF; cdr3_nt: TGTGCCAGCAGCGTGGGACTCCTAGTAGGCGCAGATACGCAGTATTTT
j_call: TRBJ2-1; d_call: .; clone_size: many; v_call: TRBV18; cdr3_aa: CASSPPRVIEQFF; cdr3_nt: TGTGCCAGCTCACCACCGAGGGTCATTGAGCAGTTCTTC
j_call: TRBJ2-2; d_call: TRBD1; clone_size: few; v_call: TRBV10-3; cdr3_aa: CATADDRDTGELFF; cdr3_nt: TGTGCCACGGCCGATGACAGGGATACCGGGGAGCTGTTTTTT
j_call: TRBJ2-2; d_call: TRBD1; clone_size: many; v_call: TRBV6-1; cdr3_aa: CASSWRQGETGELFF; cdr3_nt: TGTGCCAGCAGTTGGAGGCAGGGGGAAACCGGGGAGCTGTTTTTT
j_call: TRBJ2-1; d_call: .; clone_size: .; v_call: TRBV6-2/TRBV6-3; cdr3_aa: CASSSNGRNEQFF; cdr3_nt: TGTGCCAGCAGTTCTAACGGTAGGAATGAGCAGTTCTTC
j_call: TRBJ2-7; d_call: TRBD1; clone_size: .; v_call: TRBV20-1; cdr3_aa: CSARDRGPLISYEQYF; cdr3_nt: TGCAGTGCAAGGGACAGGGGCCCACTTATTTCCTACGAGCAGTACTTC
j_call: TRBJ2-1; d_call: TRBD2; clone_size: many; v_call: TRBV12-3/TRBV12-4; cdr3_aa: CASKLAGGPYNEQFF; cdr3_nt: TGTGCCAGCAAATTAGCGGGAGGGCCGTACAATGAGCAGTTCTTC
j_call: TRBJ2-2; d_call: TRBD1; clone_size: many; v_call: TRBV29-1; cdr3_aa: CSVQTGIGTGELFF; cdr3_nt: TGCAGCGTCCAGACAGGGATTGGCACCGGGGAGCTGTTTTTT
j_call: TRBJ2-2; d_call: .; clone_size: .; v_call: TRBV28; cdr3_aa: CASSLAYRNTGELFF; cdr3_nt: TGTGCCAGCAGTTTAGCCTACCGGAACACCGGGGAGCTGTTTTTT
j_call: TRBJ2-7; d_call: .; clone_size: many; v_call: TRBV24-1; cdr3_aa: CATSDLQVNSYEQYF; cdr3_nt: TGTGCCACCAGTGATTTGCAGGTAAACTCCTACGAGCAGTACTTC
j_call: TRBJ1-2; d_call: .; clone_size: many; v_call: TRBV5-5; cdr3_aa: CASSLPGSLYGYTF; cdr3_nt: TGTGCCAGCAGCTTGCCGGGCAGCCTTTATGGCTACACCTTC
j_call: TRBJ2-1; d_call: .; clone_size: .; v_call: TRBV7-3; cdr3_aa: CASSLTSEREQFF; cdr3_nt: TGTGCCAGCAGCTTAACATCAGAGCGTGAGCAGTTCTTC
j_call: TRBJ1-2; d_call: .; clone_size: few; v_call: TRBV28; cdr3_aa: CASSRRDNNYGYTF; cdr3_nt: TGTGCCAGCAGTCGCCGGGACAATAACTATGGCTACACCTTC
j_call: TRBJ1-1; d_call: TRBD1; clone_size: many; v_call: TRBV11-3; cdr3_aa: CASSSLPGQGSAEAFF; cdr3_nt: TGTGCCAGCAGCTCGCTTCCGGGACAGGGATCCGCTGAAGCTTTCTTT
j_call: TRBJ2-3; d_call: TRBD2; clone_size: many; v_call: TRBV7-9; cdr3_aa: CASSLTSGGSTDTQYF; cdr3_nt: TGTGCCAGCAGCCTGACTAGCGGGGGTAGCACAGATACGCAGTATTTT
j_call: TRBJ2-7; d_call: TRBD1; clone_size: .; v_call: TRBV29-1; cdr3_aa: CSARAGTDYEQYF; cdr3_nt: TGCAGCGCTCGTGCCGGGACAGACTACGAGCAGTACTTC
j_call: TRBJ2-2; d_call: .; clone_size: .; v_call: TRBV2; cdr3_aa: CASGYSAGELFF; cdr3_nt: TGTGCCAGCGGATACAGCGCCGGGGAGCTGTTTTTT
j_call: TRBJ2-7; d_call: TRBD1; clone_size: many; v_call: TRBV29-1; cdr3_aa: CSQRDRAAVLIYEQYF; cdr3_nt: TGCAGCCAACGGGACAGGGCGGCTGTCTTAATATACGAGCAGTACTTC
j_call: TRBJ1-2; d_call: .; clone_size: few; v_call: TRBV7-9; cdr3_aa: CASSSGVANYGYTF; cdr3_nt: TGTGCCAGCAGCTCAGGGGTAGCTAACTATGGCTACACCTTC
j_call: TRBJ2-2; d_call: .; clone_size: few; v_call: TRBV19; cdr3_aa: CASSVRWYTGELFF; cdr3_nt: TGTGCCAGTAGTGTTAGGTGGTACACCGGGGAGCTGTTTTTT
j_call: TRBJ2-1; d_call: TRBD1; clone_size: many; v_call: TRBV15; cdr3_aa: CATSRAWDRGHNEQFF; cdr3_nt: TGTGCCACCAGCAGAGCCTGGGACAGGGGACACAATGAGCAGTTCTTC
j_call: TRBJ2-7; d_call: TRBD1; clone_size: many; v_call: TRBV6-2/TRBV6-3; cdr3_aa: CASSLQGGRLYEQYF; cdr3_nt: TGTGCCAGCAGTTTACAGGGGGGACGGCTCTACGAGCAGTACTTC
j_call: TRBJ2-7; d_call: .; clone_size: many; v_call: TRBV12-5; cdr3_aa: CASGWALSGDAEQYF; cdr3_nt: TGTGCTAGTGGTTGGGCCTTATCGGGAGACGCCGAGCAGTACTTC
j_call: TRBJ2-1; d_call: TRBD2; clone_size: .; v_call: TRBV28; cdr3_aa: CASSLLGLAGSNEQFF; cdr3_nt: TGTGCCAGCAGTTTACTTGGACTAGCGGGGAGCAATGAGCAGTTCTTC
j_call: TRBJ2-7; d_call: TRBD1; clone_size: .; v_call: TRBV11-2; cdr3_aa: CASSLETGAGEQYF; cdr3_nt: TGTGCCAGCAGCTTAGAGACAGGGGCGGGCGAGCAGTACTTC
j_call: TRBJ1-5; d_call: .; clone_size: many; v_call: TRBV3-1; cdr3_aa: CASSPTVNSNQPQHF; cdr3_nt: TGTGCCAGCAGCCCGACAGTTAATAGCAATCAGCCCCAGCATTTT
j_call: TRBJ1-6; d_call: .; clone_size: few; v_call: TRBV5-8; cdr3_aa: CASSLISGGSPLHF; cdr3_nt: TGTGCCAGCAGCTTGATAAGCGGAGGGTCACCCCTCCACTTT
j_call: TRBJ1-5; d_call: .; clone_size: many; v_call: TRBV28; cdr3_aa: CASERSNQPQHF; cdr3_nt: TGTGCCAGTGAGAGGAGCAATCAGCCCCAGCATTTT